Reported below is one TCR beta chain. The sample belongs to a study of blood T cell repertoires in COVID-19. Study details: Italy, Spain and the United States were the sources of the convalescent and acute COVID-19 samples. Sources were T cells, B-cell-depleted T cells, or PBMCs; the material itself was cDNA or gDNA.

Under the authors' procedure: Nucleated cell counts were estimated from reference gene primer amplification. Clones were read by immunoSEQ multiplex PCR, and TCRdb kept only the in-frame ones, dropping some. D and trimming come from the DNA, and the V and J calls and clone size come from that table. The sample lists under 300,000 clones; roughly 86% were seen once. Germline V gene lookup returns CDR1 SQVTM and CDR2 ANQGSEA. The ends were cut back, 5 bases at V and 6 bases at J, with 14 bases in the middle. This CDR3 is 13 amino acids long. The sample taken for sequencing was peripheral blood. This TCR came from a woman younger than 45 with acute or convalescent COVID-19. The genes are TRBV29-1 and TRBJ2-1, with a weak D call TRBD1 (6 bases). The CDR3 DNA follows: TGCAGCGTTAGGGGGTCTGGGGGCAATGAGCAGTTCTTC. It encodes CSVRGSGGNEQFF.